The 27 T cell receptor beta chains below come from one sample, sequenced in a study of T cell repertoires in cytomegalovirus infection. TCRdb itself ran the reads through MiXCR, one entry per CDR3 protein. The repertoire holds hundreds of thousands of distinct CDR3 sequences, with 35% as singletons. Material: PBMCs. These receptors were obtained from a human donor in good health (CMV status not recorded). Some clones in this sample may be carry-over from other donors' samples.

This clonotype was seen a handful of times. The rearrangement uses TRBV12-3 or TRBV12-4 and TRBJ2-5; D possibly uses TRBD1 or TRBD2 (6 bases each). The CDR3 has 15 residues. Trimming removed 1 base at V and 10 bases at J, with 19 bases between. The CDR3 DNA follows: TGTGCCAGCAGTTTAGGGGGGGCAGGGGCGACGGACCAGTACTTC. Its protein is CASSLGGAGATDQYF.

The chain joins TRBV12-5 to TRBJ2-3; D is possibly TRBD1 or TRBD2 (5 bases each). Germline CDR1 is LGHNT and CDR2 is FRNRAP. The V end lost 3 bases, the J end lost 3 bases, and 10 bases lay between the germline ends. CDR3 length: 14 residues. The CDR3 coding sequence is TGTGCTAGTGGTTTACTGGGGACGACAGATACGCAGTATTTT. This translates into CASGLLGTTDTQYF.

A few counts support this clonotype. The chain links TRBV5-4 to TRBJ2-3, with D maybe TRBD1 (5 bases). There are 14 residues in the CDR3. Germline V CDR1 and CDR2: SGHNT, YYREEE (reference sequence). V was cut by 4 bases and J by 4 bases, with 13 bases left in between. CDR3 sequence: CASSGARVADTQYF. The CDR3, as DNA: TGTGCCAGCAGCGGCGCCAGGGTTGCAGATACGCAGTATTTT.

The chain joins TRBV27 to TRBJ1-5, with a possible D match to TRBD1 (5 bases). Trimming took 6 bases from V and 7 from J, leaving 22 bases between them. CDR1 MNHEY and CDR2 SMNVEV come from the germline V gene (reference sequence). This CDR3 is 16 amino acids long. CDR3 loop: CASSIRGDSTAQPQHF. The DNA for the CDR3 is TGTGCCAGCAGCATCCGGGGGGACTCCACCGCACAGCCCCAGCATTTT.

The table lists this clonotype with a few counts. The rearrangement links TRBV6-6 to TRBJ2-3; D possibly corresponds to TRBD1 (6 bases). Deletions cut 7 bases from V and 6 bases from J, with 20 bases between. The germline V gene has CDR1 MNHNY and CDR2 SVGAGI (reference sequence). The CDR3 extends over 15 amino acids. DNA of the CDR3: TGTGCCAGCAAAGTACAGGGAGTTGACCTTGATACGCAGTATTTT. This sequence encodes CASKVQGVDLDTQYF.

This clonotype has a single count. The chain links TRBV4-1 to TRBJ1-5; D is possibly TRBD1 (6 bases). Germline CDR1 reads MGHRA; CDR2 reads YSYEKL. V was clipped by 1 base and J by 9 bases, with 13 bases between them. This CDR3 has 14 residues. The CDR3 coding sequence is TGCGCCAGCAGCCAAGTGGGGGGCCGTAGGCCCCAGCATTTT. Its protein is CASSQVGGRRPQHF.

Here the CDR3 DNA reads TGCAGTGCAGCAGGGGAGGAAAGCGAGCAGTACTTC. It translates to CSAAGEESEQYF. The chain joins TRBV20-1 to TRBJ2-7; D may be TRBD1 or TRBD2 (6 bases each). Germline CDR1 DFQATT, CDR2 SNEGSKA (reference sequence). CDR3 length: 12 amino acids. Trimming cost V 6 bases and J 6 bases, with 15 bases left between them.

This clonotype came up a few times. This chain links TRBV27 with TRBJ1-6; 7 nucleotides align to TRBD1. The trim removed 4 bases at V and 6 bases at J, leaving 3 bases unmatched. The CDR3 runs to 14 residues. The V gene's germline CDR1 is MNHEY and CDR2 SMNVEV (reference sequence). The CDR3 region has the DNA TGTGCCAGCAGTTCCAGGGGGGGTAATTCACCCCTCCACTTT. The encoded protein is CASSSRGGNSPLHF.

This clonotype was observed a handful of times. CDR3 loop: CASTLLGVGNQPQHF. The CDR3 DNA reads as TGTGCCAGCACCCTACTTGGGGTCGGCAATCAGCCCCAGCATTTT. This chain links TRBV28 with TRBJ1-5; no firm D call. From germline, CDR1 is MDHEN and CDR2 SYDVKM. The V end lost 7 bases, the J end lost 2 bases, and 15 bases lay between the germline ends. This CDR3 is built from 15 residues.

This clonotype was observed a few times. The chain combines TRBV19 with TRBJ1-1, with 10 bases matching TRBD1. Germline CDR1 LNHDA, CDR2 SQIVND (reference sequence). The V segment lost 3 bases and the J segment 6 bases; nucleotides outside the gene matches: 7. The CDR3 is 15 amino acids. The CDR3 nucleotides read TGTGCCAGTAGTATGGTCGGGACAGGGGCGGCTGAAGCTTTCTTT. This codes for CASSMVGTGAAEAFF. Supplemented by reference TRBV19 and TRBJ1-1, the full variable domain reads DGGITQSPKYLFRKEGQNVTLSCEQNLNHDAMYWYRQDPGQGLRLIYYSQIVNDFQKGDIAEGYSVSREKKESFPLTVTSAQKNPTAFYLCASSMVGTGAAEAFFGQGTRLTVV.

This clonotype has a handful of counts. The chain couples TRBV6-1 to TRBJ2-1, with D perhaps given as TRBD1 or TRBD2 (7 bases each). CDR3 length equals 15 residues. Trimming removed 6 bases from V and 6 bases from J, with 18 bases in between. Germline CDR1 reads MNHNS; CDR2 reads SASEGT. The CDR3 coding sequence is TGTGCCAGCAGGGCCGCAGGGGGGGGATCCAATGAGCAGTTCTTC. It specifies CASRAAGGGSNEQFF.

The rearrangement uses TRBV7-6 and TRBJ1-5; 8 bases fit TRBD1. V lost 4 bases to trimming and J lost 4 bases; unmatched junction nucleotides: 12. This CDR3 comprises 17 residues. Germline values: CDR1 SGHVS, CDR2 FNYEAQ. CDR3 region: CASSSTGALLENQPQHF. Written as DNA, the CDR3 is TGTGCCAGCAGCTCGACAGGGGCGCTCCTTGAAAATCAGCCCCAGCATTTT.

The chain has TRBV4-2 and TRBJ2-3; 9 bases fit TRBD2. CDR1 and CDR2 (germline): LGHNA, YNFKEQ. The CDR3 is 16 amino acids. The J segment lost 3 bases and the V segment lost 4 bases, leaving 8 bases of the junction unmatched. CDR3 amino acids: CASSLIAGVETDTQYF. CDR3 coding DNA: TGTGCCAGCAGCCTAATAGCGGGAGTCGAAACAGATACGCAGTATTTT.

The CDR3 bases are TGTGCCAGCAGCCAAGAACCCGGCAGGGGGAGAGCTGGGGCCAACGTCCTGACTTTC. Its protein product is CASSQEPGRGRAGANVLTF. The chain has TRBV4-2 and TRBJ2-6; 7 bases align to TRBD1. With V trimmed by 0 bases and J by 2 bases, 10 bases remained unmatched. Germline V gives CDR1 LGHNA, CDR2 YNFKEQ. The CDR3 is made up of 19 amino acids.

The rearrangement joins TRBV27 to TRBJ1-3; 7 nucleotides match TRBD1. Germline V gene data show CDR1 as MNHEY and CDR2 as SMNVEV (reference sequence). The CDR3 contains 20 residues. J was trimmed by 1 base and V by 4 bases; bases with no gene match: 19. The CDR3 bases are TGTGCCAGCAGTTCGGACAGGTTTCGGGACCCGGTGGAGTCTGGAAACACCATATATTTT. It encodes CASSSDRFRDPVESGNTIYF.

This clonotype was detected only a few times. The V and J genes are TRBV7-2 and TRBJ1-1; 7 bases fit TRBD1. The CDR3 sequence is 14 residues long. V dropped 2 bases and J dropped 9; count of bases not matched to a gene: 9. Germline CDR1 reads SGHTA; CDR2 reads FQGNSA. The CDR3 region has the DNA TGTGCCAGCAGCTTATTTAGGCGACAGGGCCAAGCTTTCTTT. As protein: CASSLFRRQGQAFF. Together with reference TRBV7-2 and TRBJ1-1, the CDR3 gives the full variable domain: GAGVSQSPSNKVTEKGKDVELRCDPISGHTALYWYRQSLGQGLEFLIYFQGNSAPDKSGLPSDRFSAERTGGSVSTLTIQRTQQEDSAVYLCASSLFRRQGQAFFGQGTRLTVV.

This rearrangement joins TRBV7-9 to TRBJ1-6; the D is unclear. V dropped 0 bases and J dropped 7 bases, with 10 bases sitting between them. The length of the CDR3 is 15 residues. Germline lookup yields CDR1 SEHNR and CDR2 FQNEAQ (reference sequence). CDR3 in DNA: TGTGCCAGCAGCTTAGCGACGGGCTACAATTCACCCCTCCACTTT. Amino acids: CASSLATGYNSPLHF. Filled out from reference TRBV7-9 and TRBJ1-6, the complete variable domain reads DTGVSQNPRHKITKRGQNVTFRCDPISEHNRLYWYRQTLGQGPEFLTYFQNEAQLEKSRLLSDRFSAERPKGSFSTLEIQRTEQGDSAMYLCASSLATGYNSPLHFGNGTRLTVT.

Comments on this clonotype: Being one base from a much bigger clone, this may be a read error. The V and J genes are TRBV28 and TRBJ1-5; D is unresolved. This CDR3 is built from 13 residues. Germline assignment: CDR1 MDHEN and CDR2 SYDVKM. The CDR3 DNA follows: TGTGCCAGCACTTTATCCGGGTCTCAGCCCCAGCATTTT. As protein: CASTLSGSQPQHF.

The table lists this clonotype with a count of one. V gene TRBV3-1 combines with J gene TRBJ1-3; 8 positions agree with TRBD1. Germline V gene data show CDR1 as LGHDT and CDR2 as YNNKEL (reference sequence). This CDR3 contains 16 residues. The J segment lost 2 bases and the V segment lost 4 bases, leaving 7 bases of the junction unmatched. CDR3 sequence: CASSLSDRVAGNTIYF. The CDR3 DNA reads TGTGCCAGCAGCCTGTCGGACAGGGTTGCTGGAAACACCATATATTTT. The entire variable domain, with the rest obtained from reference TRBV3-1 and TRBJ1-3, is as follows: DTAVSQTPKYLVTQMGNDKSIKCEQNLGHDTMYWYKQDSKKFLKIMFSYNNKELIINETVPNRFSPKSPDKAHLNLHINSLELGDSAVYFCASSLSDRVAGNTIYFGEGSWLTVV.

The chain joins TRBV6-5 to TRBJ2-1; 9 bases map to TRBD2. The CDR3 has 15 residues. The V gene's germline CDR1 is MNHEY and CDR2 SVGAGI. V lost 7 bases to trimming and J lost 10 bases; unmatched junction nucleotides: 14. For the CDR3, the DNA is TGTGCCAGCAAACGGAGCGGGAGGTGGGTTGGGGAGCAGTTCTTC. This gives the protein CASKRSGRWVGEQFF.

The chain joins TRBV27 to TRBJ1-1; D is unresolved. Per the germline V gene, CDR1 is MNHEY and CDR2 is SMNVEV (reference sequence). The CDR3 extends over 11 amino acids. Trimming pared 5 bases from V and 11 bases from J, leaving 12 bases between. The CDR3 DNA reads as TGTGCCAGCAGTGACAATATCGTGGCTTTCTTT. Its protein is CASSDNIVAFF.

This clonotype occurred a few times. The chain joins TRBV7-9 to TRBJ2-6; unclear D gene. Germline loops: CDR1 SEHNR, CDR2 FQNEAQ (reference sequence). V gave up 10 bases and J gave up 0 bases, with 1 base separating them. The CDR3 consists of 11 residues. Here the CDR3 DNA reads TGTGCCACCTCTGGGGCCAACGTCCTGACTTTC. It specifies CATSGANVLTF.

The J gene is TRBJ1-4, the V gene TRBV7-6; TRBD1 aligns across 9 bases. The trim removed 3 bases at V and 3 bases at J, leaving 2 bases unmatched. The CDR3 contains 15 residues. Per germline, CDR1 SGHVS and CDR2 FNYEAQ. CDR3 protein: CASSLRDRANEKLFF. The CDR3 DNA reads as TGTGCCAGCAGCTTGAGGGACAGGGCTAATGAAAAACTGTTTTTT. Complete variable domain (other parts from reference TRBV7-6 and TRBJ1-4): GAGVSQSPRYKVTKRGQDVALRCDPISGHVSLYWYRQALGQGPEFLTYFNYEAQQDKSGLPNDRFSAERPEGSISTLTIQRTEQRDSAMYRCASSLRDRANEKLFFGSGTQLSVL.

The rearrangement joins TRBV28 to TRBJ1-2; TRBD1 agrees at 9 bases. V lost 6 bases to trimming and J lost 3 bases; unmatched junction nucleotides: 8. Germline V lookup: CDR1 MDHEN, CDR2 SYDVKM. The CDR3 is 15 residues long. The DNA for the CDR3 is TGTGCCAGCAGCCCCCCCGGGACAGGGCACTATGGCTACACCTTC. It specifies CASSPPGTGHYGYTF.

Concerning this clonotype: The junction shows a germline mismatch at one end, possibly a read error. The chain links TRBV29-1 to TRBJ2-7; D is perhaps TRBD2 (6 bases). The CDR3 loop spans 11 amino acids. CDR1 and CDR2 from the germline V gene are SQVTM and ANQGSEA. The CDR3 nucleotides read TGCAGCGCCCTCGGCGGGGCCGAGAAGTACTTC. It yields the protein CSALGGAEKYF.

The V gene is TRBV19, the J gene TRBJ1-2; no definite D call. V was pared by 7 bases and J by 4 bases, with 7 bases between. This CDR3 has 11 residues. From germline, CDR1 is LNHDA and CDR2 SQIVND (reference sequence). CDR3 region: CASMRGYGYTF. For the CDR3, the DNA is TGTGCCAGTATGCGGGGCTATGGCTACACCTTC.

The table lists this clonotype with a few counts. V gene TRBV20-1 combines with J gene TRBJ2-1, with D maybe TRBD2 (6 bases). From germline, CDR1 is DFQATT and CDR2 SNEGSKA (reference sequence). CDR3 length: 15 residues. Trimming cost V 3 bases and J 2 bases, with 14 bases left between them. Written as DNA, the CDR3 is TGCAGTGCTAGTAGGTTAGCGGAACCCTACAATGAGCAGTTCTTC. Encoded protein: CSASRLAEPYNEQFF.